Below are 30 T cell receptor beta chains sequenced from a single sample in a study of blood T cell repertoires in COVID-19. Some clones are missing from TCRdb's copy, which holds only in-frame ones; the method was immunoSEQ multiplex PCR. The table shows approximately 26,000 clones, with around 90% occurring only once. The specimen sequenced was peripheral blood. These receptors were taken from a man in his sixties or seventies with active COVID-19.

CDR3 residues: CAWSTGGRTEAFF. In nucleotides, the CDR3 is TGTGCCTGGAGTACGGGGGGGCGGACTGAAGCTTTCTTT. The chain links TRBV30 to TRBJ1-1; maybe TRBD1 (6 bases). The CDR3 contains 13 residues. CDR1 is GTSNPN and CDR2 is SVGIG in the germline V gene (reference sequence). V was pared by 2 bases and J by 5 bases, with 12 bases between.

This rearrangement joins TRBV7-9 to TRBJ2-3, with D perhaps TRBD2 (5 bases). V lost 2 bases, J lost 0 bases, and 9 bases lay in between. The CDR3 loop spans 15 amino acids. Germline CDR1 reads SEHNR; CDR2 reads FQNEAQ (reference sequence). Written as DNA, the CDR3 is TGTGCCAGCAGCTTACGGGATAGCAGCACAGATACGCAGTATTTT. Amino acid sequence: CASSLRDSSTDTQYF.

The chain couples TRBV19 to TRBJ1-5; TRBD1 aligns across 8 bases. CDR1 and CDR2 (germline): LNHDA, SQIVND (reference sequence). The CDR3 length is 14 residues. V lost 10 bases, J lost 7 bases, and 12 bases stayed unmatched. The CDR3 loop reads CATQDRGWEQPQHF. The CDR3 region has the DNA TGTGCCACTCAAGACAGGGGATGGGAACAGCCCCAGCATTTT.

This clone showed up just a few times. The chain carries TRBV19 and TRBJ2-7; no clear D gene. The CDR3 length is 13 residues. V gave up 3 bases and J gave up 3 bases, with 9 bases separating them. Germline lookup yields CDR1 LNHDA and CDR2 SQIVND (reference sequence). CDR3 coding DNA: TGTGCCAGTAGTATCTCCTTAGACTACGAGCAGTACTTC. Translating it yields CASSISLDYEQYF.

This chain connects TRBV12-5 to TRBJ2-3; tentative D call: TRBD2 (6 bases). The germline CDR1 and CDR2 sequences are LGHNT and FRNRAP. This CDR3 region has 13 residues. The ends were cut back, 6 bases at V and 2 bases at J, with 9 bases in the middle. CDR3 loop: CASGGGLTDTQYF. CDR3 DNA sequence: TGTGCTAGTGGGGGGGGTCTCACAGATACGCAGTATTTT.

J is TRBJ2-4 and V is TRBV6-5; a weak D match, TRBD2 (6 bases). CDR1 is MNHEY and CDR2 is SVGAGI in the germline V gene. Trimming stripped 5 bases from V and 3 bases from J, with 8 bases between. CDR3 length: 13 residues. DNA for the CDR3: TGTGCCAGCAGTCAGGAGGGCAAAAACATTCAGTACTTC. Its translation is CASSQEGKNIQYF.

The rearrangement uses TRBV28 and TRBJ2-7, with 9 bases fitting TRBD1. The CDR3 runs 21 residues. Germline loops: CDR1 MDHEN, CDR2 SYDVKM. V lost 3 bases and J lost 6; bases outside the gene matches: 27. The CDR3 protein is CASSFGYIEPRTGGASTEQYF. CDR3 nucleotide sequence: TGTGCCAGCAGTTTCGGATATATCGAACCTCGTACAGGGGGCGCTTCGACCGAGCAGTACTTC.

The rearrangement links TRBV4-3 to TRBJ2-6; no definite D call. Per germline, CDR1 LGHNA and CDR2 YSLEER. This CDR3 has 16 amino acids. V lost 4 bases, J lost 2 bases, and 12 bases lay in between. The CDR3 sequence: CASSLAHQAGANVLTF. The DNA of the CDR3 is TGCGCCAGCAGCCTCGCCCATCAGGCTGGGGCCAACGTCCTGACTTTC.

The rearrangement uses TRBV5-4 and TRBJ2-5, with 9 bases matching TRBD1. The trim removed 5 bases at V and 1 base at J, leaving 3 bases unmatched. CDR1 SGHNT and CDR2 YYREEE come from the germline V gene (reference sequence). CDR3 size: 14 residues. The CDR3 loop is CASRPGQGQETQYF. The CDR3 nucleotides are TGTGCCAGCAGGCCGGGACAGGGCCAAGAGACCCAGTACTTC.

CDR3 sequence reads: CASSPRAGTGWSYEQYF. CDR3 nucleotide sequence: TGTGCCAGCAGCCCACGCGCCGGGACAGGGTGGTCCTACGAGCAGTACTTC. The rearrangement joins TRBV7-2 to TRBJ2-7, with 9 bases lining up with TRBD1. This CDR3 region has 17 residues. Germline V lookup: CDR1 SGHTA, CDR2 FQGNSA. V was pared by 5 bases and J by 1 base, with 12 bases of the junction left unmatched.

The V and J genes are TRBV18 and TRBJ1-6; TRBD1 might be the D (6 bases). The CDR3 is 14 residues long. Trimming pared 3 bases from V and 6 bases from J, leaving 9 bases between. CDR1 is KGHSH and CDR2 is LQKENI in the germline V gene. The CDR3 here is CASSPTGFNSPLHF. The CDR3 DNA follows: TGTGCCAGCTCACCGACAGGTTTTAATTCACCCCTCCACTTT.

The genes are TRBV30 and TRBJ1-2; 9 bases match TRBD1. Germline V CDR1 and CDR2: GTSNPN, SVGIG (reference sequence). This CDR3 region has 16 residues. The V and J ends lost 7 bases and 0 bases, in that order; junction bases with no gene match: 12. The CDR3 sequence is CASYRDRVIANYGYTF. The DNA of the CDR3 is TGTGCCTCGTACCGGGACAGGGTTATAGCTAACTATGGCTACACCTTC. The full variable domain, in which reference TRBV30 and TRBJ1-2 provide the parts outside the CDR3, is SQTIHQWPATLVQPVGSPLSLECTVEGTSNPNLYWYRQAAGRGLQLLFYSVGIGQISSEVPQNLSASRPQDRQFILSSKKLLLSDSGFYLCASYRDRVIANYGYTFGSGTRLTVV.

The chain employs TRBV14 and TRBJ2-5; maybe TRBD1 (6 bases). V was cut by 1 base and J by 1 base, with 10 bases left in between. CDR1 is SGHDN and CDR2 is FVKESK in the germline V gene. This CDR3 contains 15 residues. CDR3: CASSQGGQIQETQYF. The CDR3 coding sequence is TGTGCCAGCAGCCAAGGTGGACAGATCCAAGAGACCCAGTACTTC.

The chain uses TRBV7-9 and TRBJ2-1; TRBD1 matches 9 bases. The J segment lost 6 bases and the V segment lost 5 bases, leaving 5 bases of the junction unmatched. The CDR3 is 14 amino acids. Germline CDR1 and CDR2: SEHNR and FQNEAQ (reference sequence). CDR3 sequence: CASSLAQGANEQFF. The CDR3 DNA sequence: TGTGCCAGCAGCCTCGCACAGGGGGCCAATGAGCAGTTCTTC.

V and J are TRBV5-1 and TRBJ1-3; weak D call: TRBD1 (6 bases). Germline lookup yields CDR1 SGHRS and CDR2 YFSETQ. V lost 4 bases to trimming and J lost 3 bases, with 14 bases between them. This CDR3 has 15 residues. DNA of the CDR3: TGCGCCAGCAGCCCCCTAGGGGGGGATGGAAACACCATATATTTT. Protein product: CASSPLGGDGNTIYF.

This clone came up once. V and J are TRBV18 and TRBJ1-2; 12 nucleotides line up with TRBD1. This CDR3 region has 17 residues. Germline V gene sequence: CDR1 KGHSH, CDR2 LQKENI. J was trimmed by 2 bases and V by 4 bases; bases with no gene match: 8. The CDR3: CASSRGTGGSENYGYTF. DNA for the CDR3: TGTGCCAGCTCACGGGGGACAGGGGGCTCCGAGAACTATGGCTACACCTTC.

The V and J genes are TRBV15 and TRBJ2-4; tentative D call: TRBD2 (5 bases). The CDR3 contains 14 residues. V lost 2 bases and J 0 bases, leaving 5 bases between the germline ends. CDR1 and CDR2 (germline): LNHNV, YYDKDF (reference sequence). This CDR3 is CATSRREAKNIQYF. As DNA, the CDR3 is TGTGCCACCAGCAGACGGGAAGCCAAAAACATTCAGTACTTC.

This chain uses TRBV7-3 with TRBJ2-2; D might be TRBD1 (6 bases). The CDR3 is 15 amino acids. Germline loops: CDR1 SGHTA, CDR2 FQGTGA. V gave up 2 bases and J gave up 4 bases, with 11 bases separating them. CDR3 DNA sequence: TGTGCCAGCAGCTTAGGGGGCCACGGCACCGGGGAGCTGTTTTTT. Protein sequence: CASSLGGHGTGELFF.

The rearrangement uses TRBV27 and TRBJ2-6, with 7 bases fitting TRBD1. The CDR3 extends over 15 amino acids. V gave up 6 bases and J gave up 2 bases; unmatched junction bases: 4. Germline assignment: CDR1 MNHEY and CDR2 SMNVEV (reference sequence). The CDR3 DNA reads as TGTGCCAGCAGGCCGCAGGGGGCTGGGGCCAACGTCCTGACTTTC. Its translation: CASRPQGAGANVLTF.

As DNA, the CDR3 is TGTGCCAGCAGCTTCCGTAGTGGGAACACTGAAGCTTTCTTT. Its protein product is CASSFRSGNTEAFF. The gene calls are TRBV5-4 and TRBJ1-1; D is unresolved. V was cut by 2 bases and J by 1 base, with 9 bases left in between. The CDR3 contains 14 residues. Germline-derived CDR1 and CDR2 are SGHNT and YYREEE (reference sequence).

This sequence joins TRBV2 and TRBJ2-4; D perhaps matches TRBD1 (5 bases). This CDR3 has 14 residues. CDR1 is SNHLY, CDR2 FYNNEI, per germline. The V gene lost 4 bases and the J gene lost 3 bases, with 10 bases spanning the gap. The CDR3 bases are TGTGCCAGCAGTGTCCAGGGTAGCAAAAACATTCAGTACTTC. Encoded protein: CASSVQGSKNIQYF. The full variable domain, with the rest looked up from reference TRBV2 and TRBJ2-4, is EPEVTQTPSHQVTQMGQEVILRCVPISNHLYFYWYRQILGQKVEFLVSFYNNEISEKSEIFDDQFSVERPDGSNFTLKIRSTKLEDSAMYFCASSVQGSKNIQYFGAGTRLSVL.

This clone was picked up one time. Written as DNA, the CDR3 is TGTGCCAGCAGCTTCGAAGGGGACATTCAGTACTTC. Its translation is CASSFEGDIQYF. The chain joins TRBV7-9 to TRBJ2-4, with D possibly TRBD1 on 5 matching bases. V was pared by 3 bases and J by 8 bases, with 8 bases between. This CDR3 contains 12 residues. Germline V gives CDR1 SEHNR, CDR2 FQNEAQ (reference sequence).

The CDR3 reads CASSYVGGGRNEKLFF. CDR3 in DNA: TGTGCCAGCAGTTACGTTGGAGGGGGCAGGAATGAAAAACTGTTTTTT. This chain joins TRBV6-2 or TRBV6-3 and TRBJ1-4; 7 bases line up with TRBD1. Unmatched junction bases numbered 8, after V lost 2 bases and J lost 5 bases. Germline assignment: CDR1 MNHEY and CDR2 SVGEGT. The CDR3 extends over 16 amino acids.

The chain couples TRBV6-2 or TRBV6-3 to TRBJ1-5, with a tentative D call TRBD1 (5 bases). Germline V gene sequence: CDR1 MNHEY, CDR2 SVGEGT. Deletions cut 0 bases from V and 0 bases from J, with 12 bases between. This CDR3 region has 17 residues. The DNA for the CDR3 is TGTGCCAGCAGTTACTCTGGGGCAGGGAATAGCAATCAGCCCCAGCATTTT. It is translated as CASSYSGAGNSNQPQHF.

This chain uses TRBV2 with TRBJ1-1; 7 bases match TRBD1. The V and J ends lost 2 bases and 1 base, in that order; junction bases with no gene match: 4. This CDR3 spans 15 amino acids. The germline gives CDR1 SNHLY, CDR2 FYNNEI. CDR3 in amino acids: CASSERGQRNTEAFF. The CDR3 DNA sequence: TGTGCCAGCAGTGAAAGGGGACAGAGGAACACTGAAGCTTTCTTT.

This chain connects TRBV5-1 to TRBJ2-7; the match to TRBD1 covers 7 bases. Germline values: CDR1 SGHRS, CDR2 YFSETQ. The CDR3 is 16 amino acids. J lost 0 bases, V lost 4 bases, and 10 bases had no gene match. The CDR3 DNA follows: TGCGCCAGCAGCCCCCCTCGACAGGGTCTCTCCTACGAGCAGTACTTC. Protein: CASSPPRQGLSYEQYF.

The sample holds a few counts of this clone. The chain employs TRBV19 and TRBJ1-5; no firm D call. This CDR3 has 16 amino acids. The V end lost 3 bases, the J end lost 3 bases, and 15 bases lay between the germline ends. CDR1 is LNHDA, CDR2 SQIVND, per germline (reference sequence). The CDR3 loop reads CASSIWSGRPNQPQHF. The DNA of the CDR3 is TGTGCCAGTAGTATTTGGAGTGGCAGACCCAATCAGCCCCAGCATTTT. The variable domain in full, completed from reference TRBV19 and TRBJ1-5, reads DGGITQSPKYLFRKEGQNVTLSCEQNLNHDAMYWYRQDPGQGLRLIYYSQIVNDFQKGDIAEGYSVSREKKESFPLTVTSAQKNPTAFYLCASSIWSGRPNQPQHFGDGTRLSIL.

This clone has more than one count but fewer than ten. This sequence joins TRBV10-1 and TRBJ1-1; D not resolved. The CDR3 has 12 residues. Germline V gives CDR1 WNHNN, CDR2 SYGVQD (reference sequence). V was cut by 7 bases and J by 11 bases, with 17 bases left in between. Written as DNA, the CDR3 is TGCGCCAGCATTGGTTCCGTGACCAGGGCTTTCTTT. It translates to CASIGSVTRAFF.

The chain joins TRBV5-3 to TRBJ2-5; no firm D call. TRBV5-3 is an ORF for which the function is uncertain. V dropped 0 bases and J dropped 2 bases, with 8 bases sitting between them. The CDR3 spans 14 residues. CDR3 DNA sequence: TGTGCCAGAAGCTTGGACCAGGATCAAGAGACCCAGTACTTC. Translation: CARSLDQDQETQYF.

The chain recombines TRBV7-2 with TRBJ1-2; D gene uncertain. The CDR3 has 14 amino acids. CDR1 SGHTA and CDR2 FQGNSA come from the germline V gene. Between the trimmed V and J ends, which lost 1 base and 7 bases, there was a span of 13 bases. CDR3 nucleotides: TGTGCCAGCAGCTTAGTTTCCTCAGATCCTGGCTACACCTTC. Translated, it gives CASSLVSSDPGYTF.